What follows are 4 T cell receptor beta chains derived from one specimen sequenced in a study of glioma-infiltrating T cells after dendritic cell vaccination. Documented time point: after dendritic cell vaccination, including at tumor progression/relapse. This table comes from immunoSEQ multiplex PCR, and its TCRdb copy is limited to in-frame clones, with some not included. The sample has tens of thousands of clones; roughly four fifths are singletons. The sequenced sample was blood, obtained after dendritic cell vaccination. These receptors were obtained from a human donor with glioblastoma.

The genes are TRBV19 and TRBJ2-1; possibly TRBD2 for D (6 bases). Germline CDR1 LNHDA, CDR2 SQIVND (reference sequence). There are 16 residues in the CDR3. With 5 bases removed from V and 1 base from J, the gap between germline ends came to 15 bases. The CDR3: CASSPSPGRSYNEQFF. The CDR3 bases are TGTGCCAGTAGTCCTAGCCCGGGGAGGTCCTACAATGAGCAGTTCTTC.

The V call is TRBV27, the J call TRBJ1-1; 11 bases align to TRBD1. Germline trimming cut 5 bases from V and 1 base from J; bases unmatched to any gene: 12. The V gene's germline CDR1 is MNHEY and CDR2 SMNVEV (reference sequence). The CDR3 is 18 amino acids. The CDR3 sequence: CASSPPRTGGKGNTEAFF. The CDR3 bases are TGTGCCAGCAGTCCTCCGAGGACAGGGGGCAAGGGGAACACTGAAGCTTTCTTT.

This chain connects TRBV5-6 to TRBJ1-2; D is possibly TRBD1 (6 bases). Germline assignment: CDR1 SGHDT and CDR2 YYEEEE. V lost 4 bases, J lost 3 bases, and 19 bases lay in between. The CDR3 runs to 16 residues. The CDR3 coding sequence is TGTGCCAGCAGCCCGGACGCAGGGGTTATTGACTATGGCTACACCTTC. Protein product: CASSPDAGVIDYGYTF.

In nucleotides, the CDR3 is TGTGCCAGCAGCTTAGAGGGGCCAAGCAATCAGCCCCAGCATTTT. Amino acid sequence: CASSLEGPSNQPQHF. This rearrangement joins TRBV7-9 to TRBJ1-5, with D possibly TRBD1 on 5 matching bases. The CDR3 runs to 15 residues. CDR1 is SEHNR, CDR2 FQNEAQ, per germline (reference sequence). Deletions cut 1 base from V and 1 base from J, with 8 bases between.